These T cell receptor beta chains were read from a single sample in a study of blood T cells in healthy people across ages. MiXCR was run by TCRdb on the 5' RACE reads, yielding one entry per CDR3 protein. The sample lists 1.5 million to 2 million distinct CDR3 sequences, roughly 52% seen once, with less than 2.5% in the top ten. The sequenced sample was blood. These receptors were obtained from a woman aged 40 to 50 in good health. Each CDR3 is given with its conserved first and last residue. D genes are given only for firm matches. Size tells how often a clone was seen (once, few, many) or the class of an expanded clone, and some rows leave it out.

clone_size: few
j_call: TRBJ2-1
v_call: TRBV4-2
d_call: -
cdr3_nt: TGTGCCAGCAGCCCTGGGGTCCTGGTTAAAAATGAGCAGTTCTTC
cdr3_aa: CASSPGVLVKNEQFF

clone_size: -
j_call: TRBJ2-3
v_call: TRBV27
d_call: -
cdr3_nt: TGTGCCAGCAGTTTACAGCGGGCAGCTTCAGATACGCAGTATTTT
cdr3_aa: CASSLQRAASDTQYF

clone_size: -
j_call: TRBJ1-6
v_call: TRBV6-1
d_call: -
cdr3_nt: TGTGCCAGCAGTGAAATAATTAATTCACCCCTCCACTTT
cdr3_aa: CASSEIINSPLHF

clone_size: few
j_call: TRBJ2-5
v_call: TRBV4-3
d_call: -
cdr3_nt: TGCGCCAGCAGCCAAGATTGGGCTAGCTCGGAGACCCAGTACTTC
cdr3_aa: CASSQDWASSETQYF

clone_size: -
j_call: TRBJ2-3
v_call: TRBV6-2/TRBV6-3
d_call: -
cdr3_nt: TGTGCCAGCAGCCCTGGGGGGCTCCCTCCGGATACGCAGTATTTT
cdr3_aa: CASSPGGLPPDTQYF

clone_size: once
j_call: TRBJ2-7
v_call: TRBV5-1
d_call: TRBD2
cdr3_nt: TGCGCCAGCAGCTTGGTGTTGGGGGGGAAGCCCTACGAGCAGTACTTC
cdr3_aa: CASSLVLGGKPYEQYF

clone_size: -
j_call: TRBJ2-7
v_call: TRBV7-2
d_call: TRBD2
cdr3_nt: TGTGCCAGCACCTGGACTAGCGGGGACTACGAGCAGTACTTC
cdr3_aa: CASTWTSGDYEQYF

clone_size: -
j_call: TRBJ1-2
v_call: TRBV25-1
d_call: TRBD1
cdr3_nt: TGTGCCAGCAGTGAGGTTGGACAGGTCTATGGCTACACCTTC
cdr3_aa: CASSEVGQVYGYTF

clone_size: -
j_call: TRBJ2-7
v_call: TRBV4-1
d_call: -
cdr3_nt: TGCGCCGGCAGCCAAGGTTCCTGCGAGCAGTACTTC
cdr3_aa: CAGSQGSCEQYF

clone_size: -
j_call: TRBJ1-5
v_call: TRBV20-1
d_call: -
cdr3_nt: TGCAGTGCTTCAGGAGGGCCTCAGCCCCAGCATTTT
cdr3_aa: CSASGGPQPQHF

clone_size: -
j_call: TRBJ1-4
v_call: TRBV29-1
d_call: -
cdr3_nt: TGCAGCGTTGAAGGAGACGCAGCAACTGATGAAAAACTGTTTTTT
cdr3_aa: CSVEGDAATDEKLFF

clone_size: -
j_call: TRBJ1-5
v_call: TRBV12-3/TRBV12-4
d_call: -
cdr3_nt: TGTGCCAGCAGTGGAGACACTTCCAATCAGCCCCAGCATTTT
cdr3_aa: CASSGDTSNQPQHF

clone_size: -
j_call: TRBJ2-1
v_call: TRBV27
d_call: -
cdr3_nt: TGTGCCAGCACCCGATTGGGGCCGAGCTCCTACAATGAGCAGTTCTTC
cdr3_aa: CASTRLGPSSYNEQFF

clone_size: -
j_call: TRBJ1-2
v_call: TRBV25-1
d_call: TRBD1
cdr3_nt: TGTGCCAGCAGTCCCGGGACAGGGGTCCCCTCCTATGGCTACACCTTC
cdr3_aa: CASSPGTGVPSYGYTF

clone_size: -
j_call: TRBJ1-6
v_call: TRBV4-2
d_call: -
cdr3_nt: TGTGCCAGCAGCCAAGATGCTGCCCCAGCCAGTTCACCCCTCCACTTT
cdr3_aa: CASSQDAAPASSPLHF

clone_size: -
j_call: TRBJ1-2
v_call: TRBV29-1
d_call: -
cdr3_nt: TGCAGCGTTGTCCAGGAGGCTAACTATGGCTACACCTTC
cdr3_aa: CSVVQEANYGYTF

clone_size: -
j_call: TRBJ2-6
v_call: TRBV28
d_call: -
cdr3_nt: TGTGCCAGCAGTCTACAGGGTCCGAACTCTGGGGCCAACGTCCTGACTTTC
cdr3_aa: CASSLQGPNSGANVLTF

clone_size: -
j_call: TRBJ2-1
v_call: TRBV20-1
d_call: -
cdr3_nt: TGCAGTGCTAGACCCCCCCGGCTCTCCTACAATGAGCAGTTCTTC
cdr3_aa: CSARPPRLSYNEQFF

clone_size: -
j_call: TRBJ2-5
v_call: TRBV11-2
d_call: -
cdr3_nt: TGTGCCGGCAGCACGATGAGGGGTTTGCGAGAGACCCAGTACTTC
cdr3_aa: CAGSTMRGLRETQYF

clone_size: many
j_call: TRBJ2-7
v_call: TRBV10-3
d_call: -
cdr3_nt: TGTGCCATCAGTGATCGGGGGGCGAGAGATGAGCAGTACTTC
cdr3_aa: CAISDRGARDEQYF

clone_size: few
j_call: TRBJ2-1
v_call: TRBV7-4
d_call: -
cdr3_nt: TGTGCCAGCAGCTTAGCGACAGACCTCTCCTACAATGAGCAGTTCTTC
cdr3_aa: CASSLATDLSYNEQFF

clone_size: few
j_call: TRBJ2-5
v_call: TRBV3-1
d_call: TRBD2
cdr3_nt: TGTGCCAGCACCCTGGGACTAGCGGGGGAGACCCAGTACTTC
cdr3_aa: CASTLGLAGETQYF

clone_size: -
j_call: TRBJ2-1
v_call: TRBV6-2/TRBV6-3
d_call: -
cdr3_nt: TGTGCCAGCAGTTCACCCGTAGGTGGGGGGGCGTTGAATGAGCAGTTCTTC
cdr3_aa: CASSSPVGGGALNEQFF

clone_size: few
j_call: TRBJ2-7
v_call: TRBV7-2
d_call: -
cdr3_nt: TGTGCCAGCAGCGTAGTTGGGACAAACGAGCAGTACTTC
cdr3_aa: CASSVVGTNEQYF

clone_size: -
j_call: TRBJ2-3
v_call: TRBV2
d_call: TRBD2
cdr3_nt: TGTGCCAGCAGTTCACCCACTCGGACTAGCGGGGGACTTGATACGCAGTATTTT
cdr3_aa: CASSSPTRTSGGLDTQYF

clone_size: -
j_call: TRBJ2-3
v_call: TRBV15
d_call: -
cdr3_nt: TGTGCCACCAGCGGAGAGGGAGGAGATACGCAGTATTTT
cdr3_aa: CATSGEGGDTQYF

clone_size: -
j_call: TRBJ2-4
v_call: TRBV28
d_call: TRBD1
cdr3_nt: TGTGCCAGCAGTTCCGGGGACAGGCCCTACGGGGCCAAAAACATTCAGTACTTC
cdr3_aa: CASSSGDRPYGAKNIQYF

clone_size: few
j_call: TRBJ2-7
v_call: TRBV4-3
d_call: -
cdr3_nt: TGCGCCAGCAGCTCCCGGACAAGCAGCTACGAGCAGTACTTC
cdr3_aa: CASSSRTSSYEQYF

clone_size: -
j_call: TRBJ1-2
v_call: TRBV7-9
d_call: -
cdr3_nt: TGTGCCAGCAGCCCCCAGGGAATAGCTAACTATGGCTACACCTTC
cdr3_aa: CASSPQGIANYGYTF

clone_size: -
j_call: TRBJ2-1
v_call: TRBV7-9
d_call: -
cdr3_nt: TGTGCCAGCAGCTCCGAAGGTCCCTCCTACAATGAGCAGTTCTTC
cdr3_aa: CASSSEGPSYNEQFF

clone_size: -
j_call: TRBJ2-1
v_call: TRBV6-5
d_call: -
cdr3_nt: TGTGCCAGCAGCCCCGGAGAGTTGAATGAGCAGTTCTTC
cdr3_aa: CASSPGELNEQFF

clone_size: -
j_call: TRBJ2-3
v_call: TRBV7-3
d_call: TRBD1
cdr3_nt: TGTGCCAGCAACCGACAGGGCGGCACGGATACGCAGTATTTT
cdr3_aa: CASNRQGGTDTQYF

clone_size: -
j_call: TRBJ2-7
v_call: TRBV29-1
d_call: -
cdr3_nt: TGCAGCGTGTGCCGGGAGCCTACCTACGAGCAGTACTTC
cdr3_aa: CSVCREPTYEQYF

clone_size: -
j_call: TRBJ2-7
v_call: TRBV4-1
d_call: TRBD2
cdr3_nt: TGCGCCAGCAGCCACGGGACTAGCGGACTCTACGAGCAGTACTTC
cdr3_aa: CASSHGTSGLYEQYF

clone_size: few
j_call: TRBJ1-4
v_call: TRBV9
d_call: -
cdr3_nt: TGTGCCAGCAGCGCTGGAGGGGAAAAACTGTTTTTT
cdr3_aa: CASSAGGEKLFF

clone_size: -
j_call: TRBJ2-3
v_call: TRBV20-1
d_call: TRBD2
cdr3_nt: TGCAGTGCCGGGGCTCGGGGGGGCCACACAGATACGCAGTATTTT
cdr3_aa: CSAGARGGHTDTQYF

clone_size: -
j_call: TRBJ2-7
v_call: TRBV15
d_call: -
cdr3_nt: TGTGCCACCAGCAGAGTTCCGGAGGGTTGGAACGAGCAGTACTTC
cdr3_aa: CATSRVPEGWNEQYF

clone_size: -
j_call: TRBJ2-7
v_call: TRBV6-5
d_call: TRBD1
cdr3_nt: TGTGCCACCACGAGACAGGGCACCTACGAGCAGTACTTC
cdr3_aa: CATTRQGTYEQYF

clone_size: few
j_call: TRBJ2-7
v_call: TRBV27
d_call: TRBD1
cdr3_nt: TGTGCCAGCAGTTTAGGGCCACAGGGGGCGGTCTACGAGCAGTACTTC
cdr3_aa: CASSLGPQGAVYEQYF

clone_size: few
j_call: TRBJ2-1
v_call: TRBV28
d_call: -
cdr3_nt: TGTGCCAGCAGCCGAGAGGGGGGGGAGGGATACAATGAGCAGTTCTTC
cdr3_aa: CASSREGGEGYNEQFF

clone_size: few
j_call: TRBJ2-7
v_call: TRBV5-5
d_call: -
cdr3_nt: TGTGCCAGCAGCTTGGTGGGGGGGCGTACCTACGAGCAGTACTTC
cdr3_aa: CASSLVGGRTYEQYF

clone_size: -
j_call: TRBJ2-7
v_call: TRBV29-1
d_call: TRBD1
cdr3_nt: TGCAGCGTTACAGGGGTGGACTACGAGCAGTACTTC
cdr3_aa: CSVTGVDYEQYF

clone_size: -
j_call: TRBJ2-3
v_call: TRBV9
d_call: -
cdr3_nt: TGTGCCAGCAGCGTAGCTGAAAACGCGGGGGATACGCAGTATTTT
cdr3_aa: CASSVAENAGDTQYF

clone_size: -
j_call: TRBJ2-7
v_call: TRBV5-1
d_call: -
cdr3_nt: TGCGCCAGCAGCTGGGGGACGGAGCAGTACTTC
cdr3_aa: CASSWGTEQYF

clone_size: once
j_call: TRBJ1-5
v_call: TRBV6-5
d_call: TRBD1
cdr3_nt: TGTGCCAGCAGTTCCGGAACCGGGACAGGGTCAAAAAATCAGCCCCAGCATTTT
cdr3_aa: CASSSGTGTGSKNQPQHF